Listed below are T cell receptor beta chains from one sample, sequenced in a study of T cell responses to AZD1222 COVID-19 vaccine. The table came from immunoSEQ multiplex PCR; TCRdb's copy has only in-frame clones and leaves some out. The table records under 110,000 clones, around 90% of them present only once. This specimen consisted of peripheral blood, obtained on day 0 of AZD1222 vaccination. The receptors here all came from an adult in good health. Both conserved end residues are part of each CDR3. The order of the fields is CDR3 DNA, CDR3 protein, D gene, CDR3 length, clone size, J gene, V gene. The D gene is left open where the match is weak. Clone size is shown for a subset of rows, as once, few, many or a class of expanded clone.

CDR3 DNA: TGTGCCAGCTCTACAGGGGGCCGAGGAAACACCATATATTTT; CDR3 protein: CASSTGGRGNTIYF; D gene: TRBD1; CDR3 length: 14; clone size: -; J gene: TRBJ1-3; V gene: TRBV18
CDR3 DNA: TGTGCCAGCAGCTTGGGGTTTGGCGGGAGCGGTGAGACCCAGTACTTC; CDR3 protein: CASSLGFGGSGETQYF; D gene: TRBD2; CDR3 length: 16; clone size: few; J gene: TRBJ2-5; V gene: TRBV5-4
CDR3 DNA: TGCAGCGCCCGGACCTCCGGAGAGACCCAGTACTTC; CDR3 protein: CSARTSGETQYF; D gene: -; CDR3 length: 12; clone size: -; J gene: TRBJ2-5; V gene: TRBV29-1
CDR3 DNA: TGTGCCAGCAGCCAAGGTTGGGGGGGGCAGTACTTC; CDR3 protein: CASSQGWGGQYF; D gene: TRBD2; CDR3 length: 12; clone size: -; J gene: TRBJ2-7; V gene: TRBV3-1/TRBV3-2
CDR3 DNA: TGTGCCAGCAGCCAAGGGAGCTACGAGCAGTACTTC; CDR3 protein: CASSQGSYEQYF; D gene: -; CDR3 length: 12; clone size: -; J gene: TRBJ2-7; V gene: TRBV3-1/TRBV3-2
CDR3 DNA: TGTGCCAGCAGTTACTCGGACATCCGAAATGGCTACACCTTC; CDR3 protein: CASSYSDIRNGYTF; D gene: -; CDR3 length: 14; clone size: -; J gene: TRBJ1-2; V gene: TRBV6-2/TRBV6-3
CDR3 DNA: TGTGCCAGCTATATTGGGTCCACCCTGGGTGGCTACACCTTC; CDR3 protein: CASYIGSTLGGYTF; D gene: -; CDR3 length: 14; clone size: -; J gene: TRBJ1-2; V gene: TRBV28
CDR3 DNA: TGTGCCACAGAAGCCCGGGACAGGGCACCCTACGAGCAGTACTTC; CDR3 protein: CATEARDRAPYEQYF; D gene: TRBD1; CDR3 length: 15; clone size: -; J gene: TRBJ2-7; V gene: TRBV28
CDR3 DNA: TGTGCCAGCAGCCCCAGACTAGCGGGATACACAGATACGCAGTATTTT; CDR3 protein: CASSPRLAGYTDTQYF; D gene: TRBD2; CDR3 length: 16; clone size: -; J gene: TRBJ2-3; V gene: TRBV9
CDR3 DNA: TGTGCCAGTAAGGACGGGAGCGCGACTGGAGATACGCAGTATTTT; CDR3 protein: CASKDGSATGDTQYF; D gene: -; CDR3 length: 15; clone size: -; J gene: TRBJ2-3; V gene: TRBV19
CDR3 DNA: TGTGCCATCAGGGGCAGGGTACAAGGCTACACCTTC; CDR3 protein: CAIRGRVQGYTF; D gene: -; CDR3 length: 12; clone size: -; J gene: TRBJ1-2; V gene: TRBV6-5
CDR3 DNA: TGTGCCAGCAGCCTAAGGGACAGAACTTCACCCCTCCACTTT; CDR3 protein: CASSLRDRTSPLHF; D gene: TRBD1; CDR3 length: 14; clone size: -; J gene: TRBJ1-6; V gene: TRBV6-5
CDR3 DNA: TGTGCCAGTAGTAACCGGGGGAGATCCGATGAGCAGTTCTTC; CDR3 protein: CASSNRGRSDEQFF; D gene: -; CDR3 length: 14; clone size: -; J gene: TRBJ2-1; V gene: TRBV19
CDR3 DNA: TGCGCCAGCAGCTTGGCCCCGGACATCTCCTACGAGCAGTACTTC; CDR3 protein: CASSLAPDISYEQYF; D gene: -; CDR3 length: 15; clone size: -; J gene: TRBJ2-7; V gene: TRBV5-1
CDR3 DNA: TGCGCCAGCAGCCCACCAGCACTTAGCGGGAGGGGCGACGAGCAGTACTTC; CDR3 protein: CASSPPALSGRGDEQYF; D gene: TRBD2; CDR3 length: 17; clone size: -; J gene: TRBJ2-7; V gene: TRBV5-1
CDR3 DNA: TGTGCCAGCAGCCAAGGGGACAGGGAAGGTGGCTACACCTTC; CDR3 protein: CASSQGDREGGYTF; D gene: TRBD1; CDR3 length: 14; clone size: few; J gene: TRBJ1-2; V gene: TRBV3-1/TRBV3-2
CDR3 DNA: TGTGCCAGCAGCTTAGGAGGAAGCTTGAGAGAGCAGTACTTC; CDR3 protein: CASSLGGSLREQYF; D gene: -; CDR3 length: 14; clone size: once; J gene: TRBJ2-7; V gene: TRBV7-2
CDR3 DNA: TGTGCCAGCAACCACAAGCGGGCCCAAGAGACCCAGTACTTC; CDR3 protein: CASNHKRAQETQYF; D gene: -; CDR3 length: 14; clone size: few; J gene: TRBJ2-5; V gene: TRBV6-5
CDR3 DNA: TGTGCCAGCTTAGGACAGGGGTACGAGCAGTACTTC; CDR3 protein: CASLGQGYEQYF; D gene: TRBD1; CDR3 length: 12; clone size: -; J gene: TRBJ2-7; V gene: TRBV2
CDR3 DNA: TGTGCCAGTAGGCCCTCGGGGCTCGGCACTGAAGCTTTCTTT; CDR3 protein: CASRPSGLGTEAFF; D gene: -; CDR3 length: 14; clone size: few; J gene: TRBJ1-1; V gene: TRBV19
CDR3 DNA: TGTGCCAGCAGCCAATTTACTCCAGGGGAGGGTGAAGCTTTCTTT; CDR3 protein: CASSQFTPGEGEAFF; D gene: -; CDR3 length: 15; clone size: -; J gene: TRBJ1-1; V gene: TRBV3-1/TRBV3-2
CDR3 DNA: TGCAGCGTTGATAGCGGGAGAGACAATGAGCAGTTCTTC; CDR3 protein: CSVDSGRDNEQFF; D gene: TRBD2; CDR3 length: 13; clone size: -; J gene: TRBJ2-1; V gene: TRBV29-1
CDR3 DNA: TGCGCCAGCAGTGAAGGGACCGGGGAGCTGTTTTTT; CDR3 protein: CASSEGTGELFF; D gene: -; CDR3 length: 12; clone size: -; J gene: TRBJ2-2; V gene: TRBV5-1
CDR3 DNA: TGCGCCAGCAGCTTGGCAGGGGCCTCCTACGAGCAGTACTTC; CDR3 protein: CASSLAGASYEQYF; D gene: -; CDR3 length: 14; clone size: -; J gene: TRBJ2-7; V gene: TRBV5-1
CDR3 DNA: TGTGCCAGCAGTACTCAAGGAGGCGATCAGCCCCAGCATTTT; CDR3 protein: CASSTQGGDQPQHF; D gene: -; CDR3 length: 14; clone size: -; J gene: TRBJ1-5; V gene: TRBV2
CDR3 DNA: TGTGCCAGCAGACCGTGGACAGGGGGGATGAACACTGAAGCTTTCTTT; CDR3 protein: CASRPWTGGMNTEAFF; D gene: TRBD1; CDR3 length: 16; clone size: once; J gene: TRBJ1-1; V gene: TRBV5-8
CDR3 DNA: TGCGCCAGCAGTAGGGCCAGTGAAGCTTTCTTT; CDR3 protein: CASSRASEAFF; D gene: -; CDR3 length: 11; clone size: -; J gene: TRBJ1-1; V gene: TRBV10-2
CDR3 DNA: TGTGCCAGCAGCCCCCAGGGTGGGAATCAGCCCCAGCATTTT; CDR3 protein: CASSPQGGNQPQHF; D gene: -; CDR3 length: 14; clone size: -; J gene: TRBJ1-5; V gene: TRBV7-2
CDR3 DNA: TGTGCCAGCAGTGAAGGGAGGGAAGGGGGCACTGAAGCTTTCTTT; CDR3 protein: CASSEGREGGTEAFF; D gene: -; CDR3 length: 15; clone size: -; J gene: TRBJ1-1; V gene: TRBV6-1
CDR3 DNA: TGTGCCACCCACGGACAGGGGACCACCGGGGAGCTGTTTTTT; CDR3 protein: CATHGQGTTGELFF; D gene: TRBD1; CDR3 length: 14; clone size: -; J gene: TRBJ2-2; V gene: TRBV19
CDR3 DNA: TGTGCCATCAGTGAGTTTTCGGGAGGGCCGAGCTCCTACGAGCAGTACTTC; CDR3 protein: CAISEFSGGPSSYEQYF; D gene: TRBD2; CDR3 length: 17; clone size: few; J gene: TRBJ2-7; V gene: TRBV10-3
CDR3 DNA: TGTGCCAGCAGCTTTGGACAGGCCGCGGGTGCTTTCTTT; CDR3 protein: CASSFGQAAGAFF; D gene: TRBD1; CDR3 length: 13; clone size: -; J gene: TRBJ1-1; V gene: TRBV5-6
CDR3 DNA: TGTGCCAGCAGCCCCGGGACTAGCGGGTTCATTACCGACCCTAATGAGCAGTTCTTC; CDR3 protein: CASSPGTSGFITDPNEQFF; D gene: TRBD2; CDR3 length: 19; clone size: -; J gene: TRBJ2-1; V gene: TRBV7-9
CDR3 DNA: TGTGCCAGCAGCCAAGAGTTACTGACCCAAGAGACCCAGTACTTC; CDR3 protein: CASSQELLTQETQYF; D gene: -; CDR3 length: 15; clone size: -; J gene: TRBJ2-5; V gene: TRBV3-1/TRBV3-2
CDR3 DNA: TGTGCCACCAGCGCCCGGGCCTTATGGGAGACCCAGTACTTC; CDR3 protein: CATSARALWETQYF; D gene: -; CDR3 length: 14; clone size: -; J gene: TRBJ2-5; V gene: TRBV15
CDR3 DNA: TGTGCCAGCTCACCAGGACAGGGTCCCTACGAGCAGTACTTC; CDR3 protein: CASSPGQGPYEQYF; D gene: TRBD1; CDR3 length: 14; clone size: once; J gene: TRBJ2-7; V gene: TRBV18
CDR3 DNA: TGTGCCAGCAGCGTACCCGGGACTAGCGGAACAAATACGCAGTATTTT; CDR3 protein: CASSVPGTSGTNTQYF; D gene: TRBD2; CDR3 length: 16; clone size: -; J gene: TRBJ2-3; V gene: TRBV9
CDR3 DNA: TGCAGTGCTAGTAGGTCGGGGGGTGGTAGCGAGCAGTACTTC; CDR3 protein: CSASRSGGGSEQYF; D gene: TRBD2; CDR3 length: 14; clone size: once; J gene: TRBJ2-7; V gene: TRBV20-1
CDR3 DNA: TGCGCCAGCAGCAGAGGACAGGGGAGCCAATACGAGCAGTACTTC; CDR3 protein: CASSRGQGSQYEQYF; D gene: TRBD1; CDR3 length: 15; clone size: -; J gene: TRBJ2-7; V gene: TRBV5-1
CDR3 DNA: TGTGCCAGCAGCTTGTTGGGTACTAATGAAAAACTGTTTTTT; CDR3 protein: CASSLLGTNEKLFF; D gene: -; CDR3 length: 14; clone size: -; J gene: TRBJ1-4; V gene: TRBV7-9
CDR3 DNA: TGTGCCAGTACCGCAGGGGCAACAGATACGCAGTATTTT; CDR3 protein: CASTAGATDTQYF; D gene: -; CDR3 length: 13; clone size: -; J gene: TRBJ2-3; V gene: TRBV3-1/TRBV3-2